Described below is a single TCR beta chain sequence and its context. This clonotype was counted between two and nine times. Its antigen target is currently unknown. No base-level quality is on record; no much larger clone is a single base apart. This sample was included in a study of T cells in Graves' hyperthyroidism and ophthalmopathy (dated by TCRdb to about 2019). Notes on the research overall: Peripheral blood samples were taken at initial diagnosis, before any treatment was given. The 75 to 100 discovery patients were divided at random into training and test sets in a 7:3 ratio. Prospective prediction of ophthalmopathy was tested in an independent validation cohort of fewer than 20 hyperthyroidism patients and around 16 patients who later progressed to ophthalmopathy. Once sampling was done, hyperthyroidism patients were given methimazole at a starting dose of 30 mg daily, whereas ophthalmopathy patients were given high-dose intravenous methylprednisolone. A discovery cohort of roughly 100 patients, approximately 44 with Graves' ophthalmopathy and approximately 60 with stable Graves' hyperthyroidism, was used to find distinguishing TCR V-J signatures. In addition, the study compared T-cell repertoires in thyroid tissue and in blood from roughly 6 Graves' hyperthyroidism patients. The paper reports TCR Vbeta CDR3 sequencing of approximately 130 peripheral blood samples: around 45 ophthalmopathy, fewer than 85 hyperthyroidism and approximately 17 progressor patients. Results the study describes overall, beyond this receptor: Blood samples also contained most of the expanded thyroid clonotypes (frequency above 0.001), which suggests that blood repertoires may reflect thyroid immune responses. During validation, the model predicted progression to ophthalmopathy a median of around 6 months ahead of onset, with around 71% sensitivity and roughly 72% specificity. A model built on a 13 V-J signature distinguished ophthalmopathy from stable hyperthyroidism, reaching 85% to 90% sensitivity and around 82% specificity in cross-validation and 80%/75% in testing. Sample size was not statistically predetermined, and blinding of investigators to group allocation was not performed.

In the germline V gene, CDR1 corresponds to SQVTM and CDR2 to ANQGSEA. From cysteine to phenylalanine, the CDR3 is 13 amino acids long. The sequence is cut down to CDR3 DNA, 39 bases in frame from base 1. V is trimmed back by 3 bases and J by 8 bases, and the junction contains 7 bases that no gene match accounts for. Graves' hyperthyroidism was defined as stable when no progression to ophthalmopathy occurred over 18 months of follow-up. Hyperthyroidism patients were aged 18 to 65 years and newly diagnosed, with disease duration of less than 2 months. Patients with uncontrolled infections, other autoimmune diseases, pregnancy or lactation were excluded. Diagnoses were established on the basis of clinical symptoms, serum thyroxine and TRAb, thyroid ultrasound, and orbital computed tomography. PBMCs were separated from roughly 10 ml of fresh peripheral blood using Ficoll-Paque density gradient centrifugation. Total RNA was extracted using Trizol reagent, and RNA quality was assessed on an Agilent 2100 Bioanalyzer.

The TCR beta CDR3 regions were amplified from the RNA transcripts. The TCR CDR3 was subjected to a first round of RT-PCR using the HTBI primer set and the Qiagen OneStep RT-PCR kit. Libraries were constructed in a second round of multiplex PCR, after which size selection and purification were performed. Sequencing of the libraries was done on an Illumina HiSeq2000 using paired-end 100 bp reads. The original pipeline was this. SOAPnuke was used to process the raw data, throwing out any read that contained adapters or uncalled bases, had a mean Phred below 15, or lacked an exact constant-primer or identifier match. COPE v1.2.5 was used to merge the high-quality paired reads, and each unique nucleotide sequence was defined as a clonotype. MiTCR v1.1 was used to align clonotypes to the IMGT TRBV, TRBD and TRBJ reference segments. The analysis was restricted to V-J combinations with a frequency above 0.0001, which together covered 99% to 99.2% of the repertoires. The TCS score was defined as the ratio of F50 (clonal expansion) to E x V (chaos), calculated using BLOSUM62-based TCRdist between CDR3 peptides within each V-J. Welch's t-statistics and random forest reduced 500 to 650 V-J features to roughly 13, which were used in a naive Bayes classifier (R e1071). TCRdb ran its own pipeline on the public reads, namely fastp trimming at Q25 and MiXCR clone calling, and kept in-frame beta chains. Entries are consolidated by CDR3 protein sequence, retaining the most common genes and DNA. These V and J calls originate from TCRdb's pipeline instead of the authors' own analysis. Across this sample there are about 400,000 distinct CDR3 sequences, with more than 13% seen only once. Less than 35% of the sample goes to the ten largest clones.

Sequenced: blood. The rearrangement joined TRBV29-1 to TRBJ2-1; the junction holds 7 bases that match TRBD2. The sequence was obtained from a woman aged 25 to 45 with Graves' hyperthyroidism. The base sequence is TGCAGCGTTGAGGGACTAAGGGTCGATGAGCAGTTCTTC. Translated, this is CSVEGLRVDEQFF.